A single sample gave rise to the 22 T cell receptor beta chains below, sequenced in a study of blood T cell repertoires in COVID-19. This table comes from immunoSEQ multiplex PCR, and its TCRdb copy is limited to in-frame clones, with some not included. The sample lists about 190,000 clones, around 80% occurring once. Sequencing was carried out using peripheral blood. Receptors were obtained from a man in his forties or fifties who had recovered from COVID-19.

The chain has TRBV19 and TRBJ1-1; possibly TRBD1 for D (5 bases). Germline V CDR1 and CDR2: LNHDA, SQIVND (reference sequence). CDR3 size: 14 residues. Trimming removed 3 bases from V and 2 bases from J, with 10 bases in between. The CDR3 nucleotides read TGTGCCAGTAGTATCCAGGGTGATAACACTGAAGCTTTCTTT. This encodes CASSIQGDNTEAFF.

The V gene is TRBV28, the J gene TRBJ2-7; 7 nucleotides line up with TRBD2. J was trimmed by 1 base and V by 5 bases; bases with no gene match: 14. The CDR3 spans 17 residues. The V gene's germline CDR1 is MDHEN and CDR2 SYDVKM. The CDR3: CASSPPITSDSSYEQYF. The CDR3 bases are TGTGCCAGCAGTCCGCCGATAACTAGCGATTCGTCCTACGAGCAGTACTTC.

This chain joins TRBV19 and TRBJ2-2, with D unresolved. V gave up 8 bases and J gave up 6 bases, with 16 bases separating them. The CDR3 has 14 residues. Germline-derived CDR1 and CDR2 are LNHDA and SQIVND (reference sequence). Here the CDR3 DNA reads TGTGCCAGTCGAGATGACCCGGGTGCCGGGGAGCTGTTTTTT. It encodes CASRDDPGAGELFF.

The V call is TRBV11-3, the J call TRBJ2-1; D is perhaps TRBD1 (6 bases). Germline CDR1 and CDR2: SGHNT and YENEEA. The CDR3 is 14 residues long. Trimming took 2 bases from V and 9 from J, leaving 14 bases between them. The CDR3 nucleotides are TGTGCCAGCAGCTTATCGTCAGGGGCAAGTGAGCAGTTCTTC. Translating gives CASSLSSGASEQFF.

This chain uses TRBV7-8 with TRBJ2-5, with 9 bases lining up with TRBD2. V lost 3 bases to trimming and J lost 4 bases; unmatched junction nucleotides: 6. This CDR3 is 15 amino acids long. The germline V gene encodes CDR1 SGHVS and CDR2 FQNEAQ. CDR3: CASSLTSGNRETQYF. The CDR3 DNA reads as TGTGCCAGCAGCTTGACTAGCGGTAACCGAGAGACCCAGTACTTC. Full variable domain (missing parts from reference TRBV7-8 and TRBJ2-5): GAGVSQSPRYKVAKRGQDVALRCDPISGHVSLFWYQQALGQGPEFLTYFQNEAQLDKSGLPSDRFFAERPEGSVSTLKIQRTQQEDSAVYLCASSLTSGNRETQYFGPGTRLLVL.

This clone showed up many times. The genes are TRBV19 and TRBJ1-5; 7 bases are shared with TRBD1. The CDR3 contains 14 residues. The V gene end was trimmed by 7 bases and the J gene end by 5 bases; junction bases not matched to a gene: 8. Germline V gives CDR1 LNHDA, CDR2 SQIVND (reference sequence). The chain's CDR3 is CASNIQGKDQPQHF. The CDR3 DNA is TGTGCCAGTAACATACAGGGGAAGGATCAGCCCCAGCATTTT. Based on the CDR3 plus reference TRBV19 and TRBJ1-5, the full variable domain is DGGITQSPKYLFRKEGQNVTLSCEQNLNHDAMYWYRQDPGQGLRLIYYSQIVNDFQKGDIAEGYSVSREKKESFPLTVTSAQKNPTAFYLCASNIQGKDQPQHFGDGTRLSIL.

The CDR3 region has the DNA TGCGCCAGCAGAAGCCAAGAGGGGGACTATGGCTACACCTTC. Translated: CASRSQEGDYGYTF. The chain has TRBV5-1 and TRBJ1-2, with D tentatively TRBD1 (6 bases). Germline-derived CDR1 and CDR2 are SGHRS and YFSETQ. The CDR3 is 14 residues long. The ends were cut back, 5 bases at V and 3 bases at J, with 14 bases in the middle.

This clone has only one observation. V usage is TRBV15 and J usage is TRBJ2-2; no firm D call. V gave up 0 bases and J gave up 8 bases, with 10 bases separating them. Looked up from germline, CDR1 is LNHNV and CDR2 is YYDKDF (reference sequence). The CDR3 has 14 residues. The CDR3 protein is CATSRDLEIGELFF. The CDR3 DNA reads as TGTGCCACCAGCAGAGATCTTGAGATAGGGGAGCTGTTTTTT.

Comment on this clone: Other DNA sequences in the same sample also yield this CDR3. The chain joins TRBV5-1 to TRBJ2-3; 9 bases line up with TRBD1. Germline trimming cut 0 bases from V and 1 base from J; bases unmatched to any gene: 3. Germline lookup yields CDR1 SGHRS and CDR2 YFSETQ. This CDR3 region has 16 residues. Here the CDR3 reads CASSLARDRGTDTQYF. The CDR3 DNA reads TGCGCCAGCAGCTTGGCTCGGGACAGGGGCACAGATACGCAGTATTTT.

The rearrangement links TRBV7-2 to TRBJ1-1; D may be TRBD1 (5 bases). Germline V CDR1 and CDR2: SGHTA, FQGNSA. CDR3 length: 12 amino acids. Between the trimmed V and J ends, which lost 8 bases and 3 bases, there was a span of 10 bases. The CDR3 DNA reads TGTGCCAGCGGTAGACAGTACACTGAAGCTTTCTTT. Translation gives CASGRQYTEAFF.

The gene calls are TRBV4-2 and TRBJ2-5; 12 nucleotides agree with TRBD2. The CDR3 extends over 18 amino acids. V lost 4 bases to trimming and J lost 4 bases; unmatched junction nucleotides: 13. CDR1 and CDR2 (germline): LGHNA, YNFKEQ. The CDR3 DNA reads TGTGCCAGCAGCCCCGGACTAGCGGGACCCCCTGGCCGAGAGACCCAGTACTTC. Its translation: CASSPGLAGPPGRETQYF.

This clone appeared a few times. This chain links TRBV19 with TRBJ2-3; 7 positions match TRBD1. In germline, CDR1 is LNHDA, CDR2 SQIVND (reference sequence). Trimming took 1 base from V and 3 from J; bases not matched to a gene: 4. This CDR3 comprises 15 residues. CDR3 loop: CASSIGGTVTDTQYF. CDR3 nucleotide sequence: TGTGCCAGTAGTATAGGTGGGACAGTAACAGATACGCAGTATTTT.

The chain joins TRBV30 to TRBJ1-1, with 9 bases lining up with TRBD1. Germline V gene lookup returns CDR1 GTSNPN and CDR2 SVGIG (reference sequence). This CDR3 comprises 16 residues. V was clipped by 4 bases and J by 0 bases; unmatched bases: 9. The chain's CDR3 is CAWKTLTGGLNTEAFF. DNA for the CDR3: TGTGCCTGGAAAACGTTGACAGGGGGTCTGAACACTGAAGCTTTCTTT.

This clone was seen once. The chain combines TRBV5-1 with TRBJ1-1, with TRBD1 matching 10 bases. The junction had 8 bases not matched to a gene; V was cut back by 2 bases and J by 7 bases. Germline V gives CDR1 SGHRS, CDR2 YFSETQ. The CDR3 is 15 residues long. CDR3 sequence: CASSLKTGGRIEAFF. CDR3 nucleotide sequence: TGCGCCAGCAGCTTAAAGACAGGGGGCAGGATTGAAGCTTTCTTT.

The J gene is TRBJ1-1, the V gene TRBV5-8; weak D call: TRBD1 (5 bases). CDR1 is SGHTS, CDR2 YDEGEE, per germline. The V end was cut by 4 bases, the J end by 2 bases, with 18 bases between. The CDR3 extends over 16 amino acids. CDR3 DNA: TGTGCCAGCAGCCCTCAGCGGGGGGTCGTAAACACTGAAGCTTTCTTT. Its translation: CASSPQRGVVNTEAFF.

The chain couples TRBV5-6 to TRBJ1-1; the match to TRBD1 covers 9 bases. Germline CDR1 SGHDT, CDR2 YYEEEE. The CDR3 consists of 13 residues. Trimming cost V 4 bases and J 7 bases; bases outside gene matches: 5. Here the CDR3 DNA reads TGTGCCAGCAGCGTCGACAGGGGGGGTGAAGCTTTCTTT. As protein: CASSVDRGGEAFF.

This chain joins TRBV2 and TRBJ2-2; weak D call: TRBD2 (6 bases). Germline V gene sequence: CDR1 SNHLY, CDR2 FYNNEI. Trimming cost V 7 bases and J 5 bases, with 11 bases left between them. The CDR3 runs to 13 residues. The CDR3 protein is CASTRDGTGELFF. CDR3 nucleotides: TGTGCCAGCACGCGGGATGGGACCGGGGAGCTGTTTTTT.

The chain's CDR3 is CASSRGQHYEQYF. DNA of the CDR3: TGTGCCAGCAGTCGGGGACAACACTACGAGCAGTACTTC. This chain joins TRBV27 and TRBJ2-7; D is perhaps TRBD1 (6 bases). Trimming left V 5 bases short and J 3 bases short, with 11 bases between. Germline assignment: CDR1 MNHEY and CDR2 SMNVEV (reference sequence). CDR3 length equals 13 residues.

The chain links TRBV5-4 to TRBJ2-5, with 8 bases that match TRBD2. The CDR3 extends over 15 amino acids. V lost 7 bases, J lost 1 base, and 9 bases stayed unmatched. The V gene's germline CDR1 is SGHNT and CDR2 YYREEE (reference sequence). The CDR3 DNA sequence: TGTGCCAGCCAACGGGGAACTAGCGGCCAAGAGACCCAGTACTTC. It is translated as CASQRGTSGQETQYF.

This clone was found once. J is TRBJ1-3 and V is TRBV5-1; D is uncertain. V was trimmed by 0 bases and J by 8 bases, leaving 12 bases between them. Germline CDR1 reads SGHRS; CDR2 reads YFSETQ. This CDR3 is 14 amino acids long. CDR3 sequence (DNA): TGCGCCAGCAGCTTGGAAACAAGAGCGGACACCATATATTTT. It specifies CASSLETRADTIYF.

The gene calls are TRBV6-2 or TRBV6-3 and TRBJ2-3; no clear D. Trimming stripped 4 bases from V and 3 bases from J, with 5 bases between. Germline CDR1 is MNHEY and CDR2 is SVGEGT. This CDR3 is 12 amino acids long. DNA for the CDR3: TGTGCCAGCAGTTGGCCGACAGATACGCAGTATTTT. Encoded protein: CASSWPTDTQYF.

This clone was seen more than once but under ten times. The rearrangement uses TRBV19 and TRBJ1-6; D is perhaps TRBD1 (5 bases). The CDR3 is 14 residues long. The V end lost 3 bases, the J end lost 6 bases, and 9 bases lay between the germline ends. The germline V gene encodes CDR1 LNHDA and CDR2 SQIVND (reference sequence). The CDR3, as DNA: TGTGCCAGTAGTATGGGAGGGGTTAATTCACCCCTCCACTTT. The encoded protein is CASSMGGVNSPLHF.